The 6 T cell receptor beta chains presented below share a single source sample, sequenced in a study of blood T cells in healthy people across ages. A second PCR, run for about 7 to 11 cycles, used a sample-barcoded 5' primer plus a J-beta primer mix. TCRdb called the 5' RACE reads again in MiXCR, with one record for every CDR3 protein. Here the sample spans about a million distinct CDR3 sequences, about 48% being singletons. Input material: blood. The source is a man aged 30-40 years in good health.

This clonotype appeared a few times. The V call is TRBV4-3, the J call TRBJ2-4; no firm D call. Trimming shortened V by 0 bases and J by 14 bases, and 14 bases separated the two germline ends. The CDR3 runs 13 residues. Germline CDR1 is LGHNA and CDR2 is YSLEER. The CDR3 DNA reads TGCGCCAGCAGCCAAGAATTTCGTCAAAGGAAGTACTTC. Its protein product is CASSQEFRQRKYF.

J is TRBJ2-1 and V is TRBV29-1, with D uncertain. The CDR3 extends over 11 amino acids. Germline V gene sequence: CDR1 SQVTM, CDR2 ANQGSEA. V was trimmed by 6 bases and J by 4 bases, leaving 7 bases between them. The CDR3 reads CSVLQYNEQFF. For the CDR3, the DNA is TGCAGCGTCCTCCAATACAATGAGCAGTTCTTC.

The chain links TRBV12-3 or TRBV12-4 to TRBJ2-3, with TRBD1 as a possible D gene (5 bases). Trimming stripped 6 bases from V and 6 bases from J, with 10 bases between. This CDR3 region has 12 residues. This chain's CDR3 is CASRTTEDTQYF. DNA of the CDR3: TGTGCCAGCAGGACGACAGAGGATACGCAGTATTTT.

This rearrangement joins TRBV7-2 to TRBJ2-3; the D gene could be TRBD1 or TRBD2 (5 bases each). V gave up 5 bases and J gave up 0 bases, with 15 bases separating them. Germline V gene sequence: CDR1 SGHTA, CDR2 FQGNSA. The CDR3 sequence is 16 residues long. CDR3 region: CASSTSSRASTDTQYF. Written as DNA, the CDR3 is TGTGCCAGCAGCACATCTAGCAGGGCTAGCACAGATACGCAGTATTTT.

The chain combines TRBV5-1 with TRBJ2-4, with 7 bases identical to TRBD2. Germline V gene lookup returns CDR1 SGHRS and CDR2 YFSETQ. V lost 7 bases and J lost 2; bases outside the gene matches: 9. The CDR3 is 15 residues long. CDR3 in amino acids: CASASQGGTKNIQYF. The CDR3 nucleotides are TGCGCCAGCGCCTCCCAGGGAGGGACCAAAAACATTCAGTACTTC.

With respect to this clonotype: Compared with germline, one end of the junction differs, possibly owing to a read error. The rearrangement uses TRBV7-7 and TRBJ2-5, with 7 nucleotides matching TRBD1. Germline lookup yields CDR1 SSHAT and CDR2 FNYEAQ (reference sequence). The length of the CDR3 is 15 residues. The DNA of the CDR3 is TGTGCTAGCAGCTCTCTCACAGGGGCGGTGGAGACCCAGTACTTC. It encodes CASSSLTGAVETQYF.